These 26 T cell receptor beta chains originate from one sample sequenced in a study of blood T cell repertoires in COVID-19. Method: immunoSEQ multiplex PCR; TCRdb's copy keeps in-frame clones and lacks some. The sample lists 130,000 or so clones; around nine tenths were seen once. Sequencing used peripheral blood. The receptor source for this set is a man between 60 and 75 years old with active or convalescent COVID-19.

This clone was counted a few times. The rearrangement links TRBV9 to TRBJ1-3; tentatively, D is TRBD1 (5 bases). Germline V gives CDR1 SGDLS, CDR2 YYNGEE. V lost 1 base to trimming and J lost 0 bases, with 8 bases between them. This CDR3 region has 15 residues. CDR3 DNA sequence: TGTGCCAGCAGCGTACAGGGTTTCTCTGGAAACACCATATATTTT. Translating it yields CASSVQGFSGNTIYF.

The chain combines TRBV6-6 with TRBJ1-3; D ambiguous. Between the trimmed V and J ends, which lost 5 bases and 2 bases, there was a span of 10 bases. This CDR3 is 14 amino acids long. Germline V CDR1 and CDR2: MNHNY, SVGAGI (reference sequence). Here the CDR3 DNA reads TGTGCCAGCAGTCCCCGCGCGACTGGAAACACCATATATTTT. Its translation: CASSPRATGNTIYF.

The chain recombines TRBV4-2 with TRBJ2-7, with 13 bases identical to TRBD2. The J segment lost 4 bases and the V segment lost 0 bases, leaving 3 bases of the junction unmatched. Germline-derived CDR1 and CDR2 are LGHNA and YNFKEQ. The CDR3 loop spans 16 amino acids. CDR3 sequence (DNA): TGTGCCAGCAGCCAAGATCCGACTAGCGGGAGGTACGAGCAGTACTTC. This translates into CASSQDPTSGRYEQYF.

V is TRBV19 and J is TRBJ1-5; D is perhaps TRBD1 (6 bases). Germline V CDR1 and CDR2: LNHDA, SQIVND (reference sequence). Trimming stripped 6 bases from V and 4 bases from J, with 13 bases between. This CDR3 comprises 14 residues. CDR3 residues: CASRSGVGNQPQHF. CDR3 nucleotides: TGTGCCAGTAGATCAGGGGTAGGGAATCAGCCCCAGCATTTT.

This sequence joins TRBV6-4 and TRBJ2-3, with 7 bases fitting TRBD1. The CDR3 length is 12 residues. Unmatched junction bases numbered 5, after V lost 2 bases and J lost 12 bases. Germline CDR1 reads MRHNA; CDR2 reads SNTAGT. CDR3 nucleotides: TGTGCCAGCAGTGACCGACAGGGTTTACAGTATTTT. Amino acids: CASSDRQGLQYF.

Comments on this clone: In the same sample, other DNA sequences code for this CDR3. The V and J genes are TRBV19 and TRBJ2-5; the match to TRBD1 covers 7 bases. Germline V gene lookup returns CDR1 LNHDA and CDR2 SQIVND (reference sequence). The ends lost 5 bases at V and 4 bases at J; junction bases unmatched: 1. The CDR3 length is 12 residues. The CDR3 reads CASSPGGETQYF. The CDR3 bases are TGTGCCAGTAGTCCAGGGGGAGAGACCCAGTACTTC. Full variable domain (missing parts from reference TRBV19 and TRBJ2-5): DGGITQSPKYLFRKEGQNVTLSCEQNLNHDAMYWYRQDPGQGLRLIYYSQIVNDFQKGDIAEGYSVSREKKESFPLTVTSAQKNPTAFYLCASSPGGETQYFGPGTRLLVL.

The CDR3 DNA follows: TGTGCCAGCAGTGAGTCCCCAGGGGGACAGGGGAGATACGAGCAGTACTTC. Protein: CASSESPGGQGRYEQYF. The chain joins TRBV28 to TRBJ2-7, with 10 nucleotides matching TRBD1. The germline V gene encodes CDR1 MDHEN and CDR2 SYDVKM. The CDR3 has 17 amino acids. The V gene end was trimmed by 5 bases and the J gene end by 4 bases; junction bases not matched to a gene: 14.

On this clone: The sample holds other DNA sequences that translate to the same CDR3. The chain couples TRBV7-2 to TRBJ2-5; weak D call: TRBD2 (5 bases). Germline CDR1 SGHTA, CDR2 FQGNSA. This CDR3 region has 13 residues. V shed 1 base and J shed 5 bases, with 8 bases lying between them. CDR3 nucleotide sequence: TGTGCCAGCAGCTTAGGAGGGTGGGAGACCCAGTACTTC. It specifies CASSLGGWETQYF.

The chain is built from TRBV18 and TRBJ2-7; 7 bases fit TRBD1. Germline-derived CDR1 and CDR2 are KGHSH and LQKENI. The CDR3 spans 13 residues. Trimming cost V 4 bases and J 6 bases; bases outside gene matches: 6. The CDR3 bases are TGTGCCAGCTCACTCACGACAGGGAGCGAGCAGTACTTC. Translation gives CASSLTTGSEQYF.

This chain joins TRBV24-1 and TRBJ1-6; TRBD1 aligns across 10 bases. The CDR3 has 14 residues. V lost 6 bases and J lost 9; bases outside the gene matches: 4. The germline V gene has CDR1 KGHDR and CDR2 SFDVKD. The CDR3 DNA reads as TGTGCCACCAGTTCGGACAGGGGGGTTTCACCCCTCCACTTT. Amino acids: CATSSDRGVSPLHF.

This chain uses TRBV7-9 with TRBJ2-1; tentatively, D is TRBD1 (6 bases). V was trimmed by 4 bases and J by 10 bases, leaving 8 bases between them. The germline V gene has CDR1 SEHNR and CDR2 FQNEAQ (reference sequence). This CDR3 has 11 amino acids. Here the CDR3 reads CASSSGQEQFF. Here the CDR3 DNA reads TGTGCCAGCAGCTCTGGACAGGAGCAGTTCTTC. Variable domain in full (rest from reference TRBV7-9 and TRBJ2-1): DTGVSQNPRHKITKRGQNVTFRCDPISEHNRLYWYRQTLGQGPEFLTYFQNEAQLEKSRLLSDRFSAERPKGSFSTLEIQRTEQGDSAMYLCASSSGQEQFFGPGTRLTVL.

The chain links TRBV16 to TRBJ1-5; D might be TRBD1 (5 bases). CDR3 length: 15 amino acids. The germline V and J ends were trimmed by 4 bases and 3 bases, with 13 bases remaining between them. CDR1 is KGHSY, CDR2 FQNENV, per germline. The CDR3 is CASSPQGGNNQPQHF. The CDR3 DNA sequence: TGTGCCAGCAGCCCCCAGGGAGGGAACAATCAGCCCCAGCATTTT.

The chain uses TRBV19 and TRBJ1-2, with TRBD1 matching over 7 bases. The ends lost 6 bases at V and 4 bases at J; junction bases unmatched: 8. The germline V gene encodes CDR1 LNHDA and CDR2 SQIVND (reference sequence). The length of the CDR3 is 14 residues. CDR3 sequence (DNA): TGTGCCAGTAGACCTCCGGGACAGTCCTATGGCTACACCTTC. Protein: CASRPPGQSYGYTF.

V gene TRBV4-3 combines with J gene TRBJ2-7; 8 nucleotides match TRBD2. Losses at the gene ends were 0 bases for V and 3 bases for J; bases not matched to a gene: 4. CDR1 and CDR2 from the germline V gene are LGHNA and YSLEER. The CDR3 is 15 amino acids. This CDR3 reads CASSQESAGGYEQYF. The CDR3 bases are TGCGCCAGCAGCCAAGAATCGGCGGGAGGCTACGAGCAGTACTTC.

This clone was picked up a small number of times. The chain joins TRBV5-4 to TRBJ1-2, with D maybe TRBD1 (6 bases). CDR1 and CDR2 (germline): SGHNT, YYREEE (reference sequence). V gave up 1 base and J gave up 7 bases, with 11 bases separating them. CDR3 size: 13 residues. CDR3 in amino acids: CASSLQGMGGYTF. The CDR3 DNA follows: TGTGCCAGCAGCTTGCAGGGGATGGGTGGCTACACCTTC.

This chain connects TRBV5-1 to TRBJ2-1; 11 bases are a match to TRBD1. This CDR3 is built from 16 residues. The V gene end was trimmed by 5 bases and the J gene end by 0 bases; junction bases not matched to a gene: 4. Germline lookup yields CDR1 SGHRS and CDR2 YFSETQ. CDR3 protein: CASREGQGVSYNEQFF. The CDR3 bases are TGCGCCAGCAGAGAGGGACAGGGGGTCTCCTACAATGAGCAGTTCTTC.

The genes are TRBV3-1 (or the pseudogene TRBV3-2) and TRBJ1-6; tentative D call: TRBD1 (6 bases). V lost 6 bases, J lost 7 bases, and 10 bases lay in between. This CDR3 is built from 13 residues. In germline, CDR1 is LGHDT, CDR2 YNNKEL (reference sequence). The CDR3 sequence: CASSTTGNSPLHF. Here the CDR3 DNA reads TGTGCCAGCAGTACCACAGGGAATTCACCCCTCCACTTT.

J is TRBJ2-1 and V is TRBV4-1, with unresolved D. Germline CDR1 MGHRA, CDR2 YSYEKL. CDR3 length: 14 residues. V gave up 4 bases and J gave up 2 bases, with 9 bases separating them. CDR3 sequence (DNA): TGCGCCAGCAGCCCTCCGAGCACCTACAATGAGCAGTTCTTC. It is translated as CASSPPSTYNEQFF.

This clone was counted once. The chain combines TRBV9 with TRBJ2-5; 8 nucleotides agree with TRBD2. The CDR3 consists of 15 residues. Germline trimming cut 1 base from V and 5 bases from J; bases unmatched to any gene: 7. Germline lookup yields CDR1 SGDLS and CDR2 YYNGEE. The CDR3 DNA reads as TGTGCCAGCAGCGTAACGGGAGGGCCGGGGGAGACCCAGTACTTC. It specifies CASSVTGGPGETQYF.

The CDR3 DNA reads as TGTGCCAGCAGCGGCCAGGCCTTTAGCAATCAGCCCCAGCATTTT. Translated: CASSGQAFSNQPQHF. The V gene is TRBV7-9, the J gene TRBJ1-5; D gene uncertain. V lost 5 bases and J 0 bases, leaving 11 bases between the germline ends. This CDR3 is 15 amino acids long. From germline, CDR1 is SEHNR and CDR2 FQNEAQ (reference sequence).

The chain recombines TRBV27 with TRBJ2-1; TRBD2 might be the D (5 bases). Germline CDR1 reads MNHEY; CDR2 reads SMNVEV (reference sequence). V lost 6 bases to trimming and J lost 8 bases, with 14 bases between them. The CDR3 loop spans 13 amino acids. Here the CDR3 DNA reads TGTGCCAGCAGCGAGGGCCGTATCCATGAGCAGTTCTTC. Translating gives CASSEGRIHEQFF.

This chain uses TRBV4-1 with TRBJ2-2, with D possibly matching TRBD2 (6 bases). Germline V lookup: CDR1 MGHRA, CDR2 YSYEKL. Trimming took off 4 bases at V and 1 base at J, with 13 bases between the two ends. CDR3 length: 16 amino acids. The CDR3 sequence: CASSLARGVNTGELFF. CDR3 DNA sequence: TGCGCCAGCAGCCTCGCCCGCGGGGTGAACACCGGGGAGCTGTTTTTT.

This clone was seen more than once but under ten times. This chain connects TRBV9 to TRBJ2-7; 7 bases line up with TRBD1. Germline CDR1 and CDR2: SGDLS and YYNGEE. V dropped 3 bases and J dropped 1; count of bases not matched to a gene: 4. The CDR3 is 14 amino acids. The CDR3 DNA reads TGTGCCAGCAGCGGCTGGGGACAGTCCTACGAGCAGTACTTC. Its translation: CASSGWGQSYEQYF.

The J gene is TRBJ1-2, the V gene TRBV20-1, with 7 bases matching TRBD1. The CDR3 extends over 11 amino acids. Germline CDR1 DFQATT, CDR2 SNEGSKA (reference sequence). V trimming: 5 bases; J trimming: 7 bases; junction bases outside the gene matches: 4. For the CDR3, the DNA is TGCAGTGCTGGGGACAGCGGTGGCTACACCTTC. This sequence encodes CSAGDSGGYTF.

The chain uses TRBV7-9 and TRBJ2-7; 7 bases are shared with TRBD2. Germline V gene lookup returns CDR1 SEHNR and CDR2 FQNEAQ (reference sequence). The CDR3 has 15 amino acids. The V and J ends lost 1 base and 2 bases, in that order; junction bases with no gene match: 5. This chain's CDR3 is CASSLGLAPTYEQYF. The DNA for the CDR3 is TGTGCCAGCAGCTTAGGACTAGCACCGACCTACGAGCAGTACTTC.

The table lists this clone with a count of one. The rearrangement joins TRBV15 to TRBJ2-7, with D perhaps matching TRBD2 (5 bases). The V gene lost 0 bases and the J gene lost 0 bases, with 12 bases spanning the gap. CDR1 is LNHNV and CDR2 is YYDKDF in the germline V gene (reference sequence). The CDR3 sequence is 16 residues long. CDR3 sequence: CATSRDRRAGSYEQYF. The CDR3 nucleotides are TGTGCCACCAGCAGAGATCGACGGGCGGGCTCCTACGAGCAGTACTTC. Full variable domain (missing parts from reference TRBV15 and TRBJ2-7): DAMVIQNPRYQVTQFGKPVTLSCSQTLNHNVMYWYQQKSSQAPKLLFHYYDKDFNNEADTPDNFQSRRPNTSFCFLDIRSPGLGDTAMYLCATSRDRRAGSYEQYFGPGTRLTVT.